The sequence of this T cell receptor (beta chain) was determined in a study of response to subunit inactivated influenza vaccine. General observations from the study: The study's authors posited that every seasonal influenza vaccination enlists few new T cells.

In this sample, this clonotype turned up a few times. Its antigen is still unknown. TCRdb ran MiXCR on the RT-PCR reads and lists one entry per CDR3 protein. The profile covers around 520,000 distinct CDR3 sequences, with 12% appearing a single time and about 10% taken by the ten largest. V shed 2 bases, J shed 1 base, and the junction held 10 bases outside the gene matches. The germline V gene has CDR1 SGHRS and CDR2 YFSETQ. The CDR3 runs to 17 residues. The J gene is TRBJ2-5, the V gene TRBV5-1; 8 nucleotides agree with TRBD1. This receptor was taken from a man aged 50 or older who received an inactivated influenza vaccine. The sequenced sample was PBMCs from blood, obtained on the day of vaccination. The CDR3, as DNA: TGCGCCAGCAGCTTACGAACACGGACAGGGTTCCAAGAGACCCAGTACTTC. Its translation is CASSLRTRTGFQETQYF.